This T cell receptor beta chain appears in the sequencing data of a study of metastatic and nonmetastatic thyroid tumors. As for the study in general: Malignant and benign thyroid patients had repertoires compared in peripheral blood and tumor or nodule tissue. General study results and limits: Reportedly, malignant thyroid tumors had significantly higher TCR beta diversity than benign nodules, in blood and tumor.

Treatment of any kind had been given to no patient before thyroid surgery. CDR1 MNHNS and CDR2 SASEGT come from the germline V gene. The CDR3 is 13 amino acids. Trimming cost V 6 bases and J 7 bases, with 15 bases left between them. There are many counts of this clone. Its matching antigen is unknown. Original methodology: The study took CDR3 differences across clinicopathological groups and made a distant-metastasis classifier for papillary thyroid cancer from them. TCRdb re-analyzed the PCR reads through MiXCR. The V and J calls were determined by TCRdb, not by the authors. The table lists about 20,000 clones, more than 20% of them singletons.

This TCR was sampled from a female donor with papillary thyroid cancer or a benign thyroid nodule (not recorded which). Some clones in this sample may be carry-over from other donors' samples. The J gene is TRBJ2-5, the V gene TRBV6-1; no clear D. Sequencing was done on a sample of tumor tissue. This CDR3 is CASREHSLGTQYF. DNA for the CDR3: TGTGCCAGCAGAGAACATTCCCTTGGGACCCAGTACTTC.